One and the same sample provided the 5 T cell receptor beta chains below, sequenced in a study of neurological immune-mediated disorders. TCRdb reanalysed the 5' RACE reads using MiXCR and keeps one entry per CDR3 protein. The sample has under 130,000 distinct CDR3 sequences, roughly a tenth seen once; the top ten hold 2.5% to 4%. Specified time point: longitudinal time-point 3. What was sequenced was PBMCs. These receptors originate from a female donor with HTLV-1-associated myelopathy (HAM/TSP).

The chain employs TRBV3-1 and TRBJ2-3, with D possibly matching TRBD1 (5 bases). The CDR3 is 15 residues long. With 1 base removed from V and 4 bases from J, the gap between germline ends came to 12 bases. Germline values: CDR1 LGHDT, CDR2 YNNKEL (reference sequence). CDR3 DNA: TGTGCCAGCAGCCAAGGGGGTGCCAGGGCAGATACGCAGTATTTT. Its protein is CASSQGGARADTQYF.

This clonotype was observed many times. V usage is TRBV18 and J usage is TRBJ2-1; D assignment may be TRBD1 or TRBD2 (5 bases each). This CDR3 is built from 12 residues. V gave up 6 bases and J gave up 12 bases, with 15 bases separating them. CDR1 is KGHSH, CDR2 LQKENI, per germline. The CDR3 DNA sequence: TGTGCCAGCTCCCCCGGGACCCCGGCGCAGTTCTTC. Translated: CASSPGTPAQFF.

This clonotype has a handful of counts. The rearrangement links TRBV20-1 to TRBJ1-3, with TRBD1 identical over 8 bases. The CDR3 contains 13 residues. V trimming: 5 bases; J trimming: 4 bases; junction bases outside the gene matches: 4. Germline V gene data show CDR1 as DFQATT and CDR2 as SNEGSKA (reference sequence). The CDR3 protein is CSADRGEGNTIYF. As DNA, the CDR3 is TGCAGTGCTGACAGGGGTGAGGGAAACACCATATATTTT.

At least ten counts were recorded for this clonotype. The germline gene is not matched at one end of the junction; a read error may be the cause. The rearrangement links TRBV4-2 to TRBJ1-1; D gene uncertain. In germline, CDR1 is LGHNA, CDR2 YNFKEQ. The CDR3 is made up of 14 amino acids. The CDR3 protein is CASSQDERNAEAFF. DNA for the CDR3: TGTGCCAGCAGCCAAGATGAGAGGAACGCTGAAGCTTTCTTT.

This clonotype was observed a few times. The chain employs TRBV5-1 and TRBJ2-1, with 8 nucleotides matching TRBD1. The CDR3 spans 14 residues. After removal of 0 bases from V and 8 bases from J, the junction contained 4 bases not matched to a gene. Germline V CDR1 and CDR2: SGHRS, YFSETQ. In nucleotides, the CDR3 is TGCGCCAGCAGCTTGGCTCAGACAGGGGATGAGCAGTTCTTC. Translated: CASSLAQTGDEQFF.